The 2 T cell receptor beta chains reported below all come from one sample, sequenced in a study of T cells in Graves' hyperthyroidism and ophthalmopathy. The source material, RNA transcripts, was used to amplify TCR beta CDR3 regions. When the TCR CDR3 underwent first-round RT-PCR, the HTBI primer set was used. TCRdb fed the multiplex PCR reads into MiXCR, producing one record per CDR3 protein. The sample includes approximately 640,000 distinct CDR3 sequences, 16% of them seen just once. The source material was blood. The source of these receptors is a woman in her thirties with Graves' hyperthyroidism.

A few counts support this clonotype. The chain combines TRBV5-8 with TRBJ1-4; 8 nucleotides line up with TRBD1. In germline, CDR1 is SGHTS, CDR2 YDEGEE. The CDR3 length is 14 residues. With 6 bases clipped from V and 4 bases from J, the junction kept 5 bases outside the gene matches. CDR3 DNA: TGTGCCAGCACCCAGGGGGCCTATAATGAAAAACTGTTTTTT. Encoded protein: CASTQGAYNEKLFF.

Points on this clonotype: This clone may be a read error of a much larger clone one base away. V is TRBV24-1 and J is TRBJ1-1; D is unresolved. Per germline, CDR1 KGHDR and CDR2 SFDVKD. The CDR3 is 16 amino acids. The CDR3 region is CAISAGRGGVGTEAFF. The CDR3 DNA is TGTGCCATCAGTGCCGGGAGAGGTGGGGTTGGAACTGAAGCTTTCTTT.